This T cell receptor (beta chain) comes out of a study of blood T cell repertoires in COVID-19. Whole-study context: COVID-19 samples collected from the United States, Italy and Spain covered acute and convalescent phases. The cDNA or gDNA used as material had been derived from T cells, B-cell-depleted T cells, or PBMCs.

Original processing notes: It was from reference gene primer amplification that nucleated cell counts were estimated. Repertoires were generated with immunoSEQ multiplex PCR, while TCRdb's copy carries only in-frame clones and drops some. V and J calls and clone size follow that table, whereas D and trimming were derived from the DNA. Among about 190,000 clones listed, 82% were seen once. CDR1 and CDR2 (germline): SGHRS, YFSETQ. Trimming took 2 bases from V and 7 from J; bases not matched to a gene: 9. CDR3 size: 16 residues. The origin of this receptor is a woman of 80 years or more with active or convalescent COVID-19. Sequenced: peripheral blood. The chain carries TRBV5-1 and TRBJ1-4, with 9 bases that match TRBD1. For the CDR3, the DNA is TGCGCCAGCAGCTTACAGGGGGCGAGTTCGGGTGAAAAACTGTTTTTT. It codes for CASSLQGASSGEKLFF.